The next 5 T cell receptor beta chains were all read from a single sample in a study of blood T cell repertoires in COVID-19. Sequenced by immunoSEQ multiplex PCR; TCRdb stores in-frame clones only, minus some. The sample holds more than 100,000 clones, approximately 87% seen once. Source material: peripheral blood. Source of these receptors: a woman in her 70s with acute or convalescent COVID-19.

The rearrangement links TRBV3-1 (or the pseudogene TRBV3-2) to TRBJ1-3, with TRBD1 as a possible D gene (5 bases). Deletions cut 7 bases from V and 5 bases from J, with 15 bases between. Per germline, CDR1 LGHDT and CDR2 YNNKEL (reference sequence). This CDR3 has 14 amino acids. CDR3 sequence: CASTPRGLRNTIYF. The CDR3 DNA reads as TGTGCCAGCACTCCCCGGGGGTTGCGAAACACCATATATTTT.

The chain couples TRBV5-1 to TRBJ1-3; unclear D gene. This CDR3 is 15 amino acids long. Trimming cost V 4 bases and J 0 bases, with 11 bases left between them. Per the germline V gene, CDR1 is SGHRS and CDR2 is YFSETQ. The CDR3 sequence is CASSPLPSSGNTIYF. As DNA, the CDR3 is TGCGCCAGCAGCCCCCTGCCTAGCTCTGGAAACACCATATATTTT.

The V and J genes are TRBV4-1 and TRBJ2-7, with no clear D. Germline CDR1 and CDR2: MGHRA and YSYEKL. This CDR3 region has 13 residues. V was pared by 8 bases and J by 2 bases, with 13 bases between. DNA for the CDR3: TGCGCCAGCTCCCTGGTGGCGGCCTACGAGCAGTACTTC. Encoded protein: CASSLVAAYEQYF.

This chain connects TRBV5-1 to TRBJ1-5; 8 positions match TRBD1. This CDR3 is 14 amino acids long. In germline, CDR1 is SGHRS, CDR2 YFSETQ. J gave up 5 bases and V 5 bases, and 6 bases lay outside the gene matches. CDR3: CASSFGQGDQPQHF. The CDR3 bases are TGCGCCAGCAGTTTTGGACAGGGCGATCAGCCCCAGCATTTT.

The chain links TRBV5-1 to TRBJ2-6; 7 bases are a match to TRBD1. Germline V gives CDR1 SGHRS, CDR2 YFSETQ. Unmatched junction bases numbered 6, after V lost 0 bases and J lost 0 bases. This CDR3 region has 18 residues. CDR3 loop: CASSLEGGYNSGANVLTF. DNA of the CDR3: TGCGCCAGCAGCTTGGAAGGGGGCTATAACTCTGGGGCCAACGTCCTGACTTTC. Variable domain in full (rest from reference TRBV5-1 and TRBJ2-6): KAGVTQTPRYLIKTRGQQVTLSCSPISGHRSVSWYQQTPGQGLQFLFEYFSETQRNKGNFPGRFSGRQFSNSRSEMNVSTLELGDSALYLCASSLEGGYNSGANVLTFGAGSRLTVL.